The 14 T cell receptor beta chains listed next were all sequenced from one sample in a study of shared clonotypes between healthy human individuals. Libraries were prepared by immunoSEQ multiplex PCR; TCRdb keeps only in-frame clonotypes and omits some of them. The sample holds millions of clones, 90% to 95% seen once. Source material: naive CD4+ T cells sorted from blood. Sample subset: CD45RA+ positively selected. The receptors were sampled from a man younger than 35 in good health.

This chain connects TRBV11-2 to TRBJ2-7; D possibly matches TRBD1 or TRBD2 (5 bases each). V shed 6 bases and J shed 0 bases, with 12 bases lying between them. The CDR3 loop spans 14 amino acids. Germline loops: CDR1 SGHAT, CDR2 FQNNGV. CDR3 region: CASSPAGSSYEQYF. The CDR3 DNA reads TGTGCCAGCAGTCCCGCAGGGAGCTCCTACGAGCAGTACTTC.

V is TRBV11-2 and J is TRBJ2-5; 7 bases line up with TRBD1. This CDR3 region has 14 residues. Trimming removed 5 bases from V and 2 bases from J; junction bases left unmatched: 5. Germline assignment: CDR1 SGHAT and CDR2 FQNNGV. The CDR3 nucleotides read TGTGCCAGCAGCCGCGACAGGGTACAAGAGACCCAGTACTTC. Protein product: CASSRDRVQETQYF.

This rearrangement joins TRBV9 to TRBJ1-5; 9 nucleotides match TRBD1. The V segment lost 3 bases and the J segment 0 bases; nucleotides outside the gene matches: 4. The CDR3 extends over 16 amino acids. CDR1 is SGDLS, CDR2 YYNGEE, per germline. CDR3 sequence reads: CASSAGTGISNQPQHF. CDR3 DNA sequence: TGTGCCAGCAGCGCCGGGACAGGGATTAGCAATCAGCCCCAGCATTTT.

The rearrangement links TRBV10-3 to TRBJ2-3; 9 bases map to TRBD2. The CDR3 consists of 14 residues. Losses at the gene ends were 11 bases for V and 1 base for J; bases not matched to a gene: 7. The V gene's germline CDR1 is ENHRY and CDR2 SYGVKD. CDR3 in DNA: TGTGCCGCGAATGTAGCGGGAGGCACAGATACGCAGTATTTT. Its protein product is CAANVAGGTDTQYF.

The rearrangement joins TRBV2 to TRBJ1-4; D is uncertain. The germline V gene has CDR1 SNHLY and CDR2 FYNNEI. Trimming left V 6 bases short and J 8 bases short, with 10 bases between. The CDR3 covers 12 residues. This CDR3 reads CASRRSGEKLFF. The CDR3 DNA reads TGTGCCAGCAGGAGATCGGGAGAAAAACTGTTTTTT.

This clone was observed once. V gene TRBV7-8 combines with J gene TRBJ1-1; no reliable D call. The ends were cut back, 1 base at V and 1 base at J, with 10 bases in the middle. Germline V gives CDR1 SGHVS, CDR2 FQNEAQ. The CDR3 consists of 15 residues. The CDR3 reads CASSLDAGANTEAFF. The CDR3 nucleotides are TGTGCCAGCAGCTTAGATGCGGGAGCGAACACTGAAGCTTTCTTT.

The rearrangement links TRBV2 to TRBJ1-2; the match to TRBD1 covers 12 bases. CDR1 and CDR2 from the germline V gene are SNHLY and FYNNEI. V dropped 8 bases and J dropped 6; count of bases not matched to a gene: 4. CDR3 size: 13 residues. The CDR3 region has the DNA TGTGCCAGCCAGGGACAGGGGGCAAATGGCTACACCTTC. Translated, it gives CASQGQGANGYTF.

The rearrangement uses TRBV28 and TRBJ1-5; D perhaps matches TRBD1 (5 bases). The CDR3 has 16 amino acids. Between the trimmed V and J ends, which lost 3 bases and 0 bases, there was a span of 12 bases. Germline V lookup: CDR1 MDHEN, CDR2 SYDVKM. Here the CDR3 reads CASSLGGSISNQPQHF. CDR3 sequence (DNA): TGTGCCAGCAGTTTGGGGGGATCCATTAGCAATCAGCCCCAGCATTTT.

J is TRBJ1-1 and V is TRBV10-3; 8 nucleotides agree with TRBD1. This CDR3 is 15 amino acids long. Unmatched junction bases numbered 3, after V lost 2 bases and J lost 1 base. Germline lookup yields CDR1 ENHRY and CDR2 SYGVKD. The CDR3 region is CAISEDRGANTEAFF. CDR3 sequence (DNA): TGTGCCATCAGTGAGGACAGGGGCGCGAACACTGAAGCTTTCTTT.

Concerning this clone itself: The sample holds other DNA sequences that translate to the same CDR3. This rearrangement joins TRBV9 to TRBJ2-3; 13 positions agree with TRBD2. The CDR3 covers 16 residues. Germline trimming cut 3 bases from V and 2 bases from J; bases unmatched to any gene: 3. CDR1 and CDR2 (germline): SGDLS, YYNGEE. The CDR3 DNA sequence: TGTGCCAGCAGCGCGGGACTAGCGGGATCCACAGATACGCAGTATTTT. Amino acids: CASSAGLAGSTDTQYF.

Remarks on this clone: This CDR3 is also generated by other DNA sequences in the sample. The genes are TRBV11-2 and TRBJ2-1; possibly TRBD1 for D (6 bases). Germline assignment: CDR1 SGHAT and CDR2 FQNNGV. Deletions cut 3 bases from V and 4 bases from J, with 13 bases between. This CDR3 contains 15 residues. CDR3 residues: CASSFTGYSYNEQFF. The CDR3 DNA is TGTGCCAGCAGCTTCACAGGGTATTCTTACAATGAGCAGTTCTTC.

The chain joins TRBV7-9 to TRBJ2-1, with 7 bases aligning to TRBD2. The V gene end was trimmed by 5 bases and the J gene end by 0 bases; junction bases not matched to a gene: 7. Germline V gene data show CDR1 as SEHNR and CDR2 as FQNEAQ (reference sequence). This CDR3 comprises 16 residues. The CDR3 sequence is CASSVTSLSSYNEQFF. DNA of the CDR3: TGTGCCAGCAGCGTGACTAGCCTGAGCTCCTACAATGAGCAGTTCTTC. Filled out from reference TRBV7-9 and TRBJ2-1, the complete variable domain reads DTGVSQNPRHKITKRGQNVTFRCDPISEHNRLYWYRQTLGQGPEFLTYFQNEAQLEKSRLLSDRFSAERPKGSFSTLEIQRTEQGDSAMYLCASSVTSLSSYNEQFFGPGTRLTVL.

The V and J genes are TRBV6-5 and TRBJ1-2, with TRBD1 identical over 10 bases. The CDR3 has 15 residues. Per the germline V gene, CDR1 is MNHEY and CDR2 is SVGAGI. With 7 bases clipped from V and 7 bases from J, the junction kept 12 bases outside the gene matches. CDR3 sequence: CASKKPGQGSSGYTF. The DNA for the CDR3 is TGTGCCAGCAAGAAACCGGGACAGGGGTCTAGTGGCTACACCTTC.

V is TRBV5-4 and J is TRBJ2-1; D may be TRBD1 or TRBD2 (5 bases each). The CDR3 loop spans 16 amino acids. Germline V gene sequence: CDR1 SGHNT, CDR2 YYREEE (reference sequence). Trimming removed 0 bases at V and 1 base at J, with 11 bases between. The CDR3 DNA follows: TGTGCCAGCAGCTTGGGCTGGGGACGGTCCTACAATGAGCAGTTCTTC. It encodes CASSLGWGRSYNEQFF.